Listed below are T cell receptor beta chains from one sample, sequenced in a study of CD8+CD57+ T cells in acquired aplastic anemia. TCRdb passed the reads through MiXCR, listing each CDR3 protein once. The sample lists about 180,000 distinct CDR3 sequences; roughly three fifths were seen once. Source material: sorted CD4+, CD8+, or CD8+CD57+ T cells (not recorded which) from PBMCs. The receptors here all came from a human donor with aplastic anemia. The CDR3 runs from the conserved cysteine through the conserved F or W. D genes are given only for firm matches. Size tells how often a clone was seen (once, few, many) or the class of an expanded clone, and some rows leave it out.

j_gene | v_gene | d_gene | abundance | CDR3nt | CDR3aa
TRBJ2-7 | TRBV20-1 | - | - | TGCAGTGCTAGTAGGTCGGTCTACGAGCAGTACTTC | CSASRSVYEQYF
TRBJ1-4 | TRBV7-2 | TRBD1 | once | TGTGCCAGCAGCCGCGACAGGGCGAACGAAAAACTGTTTTTT | CASSRDRANEKLFF
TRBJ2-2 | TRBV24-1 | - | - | TGTGCCACCAGTGCGGGGCTAACTAACACCGGGGAGCTGTTTTTT | CATSAGLTNTGELFF
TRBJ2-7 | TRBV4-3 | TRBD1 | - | TGCGCCAGCAGCCAAACTACCTACAGGGGATCCTCCTACGAGCAGTACTTC | CASSQTTYRGSSYEQYF
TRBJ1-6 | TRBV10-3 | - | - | TGTGCCAGCAGTGAATTCCACAAGGATAATTCACCCCTCCACTTT | CASSEFHKDNSPLHF
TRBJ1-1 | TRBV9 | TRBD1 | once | TGTGCCAGCAGCGTAGGGGACAGGGCGAACACTGAAGCTTTCTTT | CASSVGDRANTEAFF
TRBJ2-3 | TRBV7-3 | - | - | TGTGCCAGCAGCGCGGCAGGCGCAGATACGCAGTATTTT | CASSAAGADTQYF
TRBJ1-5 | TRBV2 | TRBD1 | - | TGTGCCAGCAGTGACCGGACAGGGGGCTTTCAGCCCCAGCATTTT | CASSDRTGGFQPQHF
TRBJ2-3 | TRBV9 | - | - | TGTGCCAGCAGCCCGCGTGGGGGGACTAGCACAGATACGCAGTATTTT | CASSPRGGTSTDTQYF
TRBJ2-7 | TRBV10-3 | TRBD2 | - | TGTGCCATCAGTCGGGATGCGGGACTAGCGGATTCCTACGAGCAGTACTTC | CAISRDAGLADSYEQYF
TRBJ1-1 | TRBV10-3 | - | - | TGTGCCATCAGTGGCCGTGAACCGAACACTGAAGCTTTCTTT | CAISGREPNTEAFF
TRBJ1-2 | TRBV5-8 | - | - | TGCGCCAGCAGCCAAGATTGGGACGGCCCTAACTATGGCTACACCTTC | CASSQDWDGPNYGYTF
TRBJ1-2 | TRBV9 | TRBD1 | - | TGTGCCAGCAGCCAGGCCGGACAGGGAATTTATGGCTACACCTTC | CASSQAGQGIYGYTF
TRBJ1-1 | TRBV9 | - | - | TGTGCCAGCAGCACCCTTAACGACGGACCTGAAGCTTTCTTT | CASSTLNDGPEAFF
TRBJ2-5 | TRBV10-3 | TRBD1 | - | TGTGCCATCAACAGGGGCGGAGAAGAGACCCAGTACTTC | CAINRGGEETQYF
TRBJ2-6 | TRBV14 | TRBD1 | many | TGTGCCAGCAGCCCTTGGACAGGGGCTACGGTGGGGGCCAACGTCCTGACTTTC | CASSPWTGATVGANVLTF
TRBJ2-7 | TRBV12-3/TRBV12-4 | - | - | TGTGCCAGCACCTCCGGGAATCGGCATGAGCAGTACTTC | CASTSGNRHEQYF
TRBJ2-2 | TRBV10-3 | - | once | TGTGCCATCAGTGAGCCCCGGGACTTCCTGAACACCGGGGAGCTGTTTTTT | CAISEPRDFLNTGELFF
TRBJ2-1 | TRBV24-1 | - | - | TGTGCCACCAGTGACCGATACGGGGGTGAGGGGAATGAGCAGTTCTTC | CATSDRYGGEGNEQFF
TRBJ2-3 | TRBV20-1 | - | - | TGCAGTGCTGGGGACTGGGGCGGCACAGATACGCAGTATTTT | CSAGDWGGTDTQYF
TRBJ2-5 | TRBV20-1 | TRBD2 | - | TGCAGTGCTAGTCGGGCTAGCGGAGACCAAGAGACCCAGTACTTC | CSASRASGDQETQYF
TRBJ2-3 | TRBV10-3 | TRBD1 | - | TGTGCCATCAGGACAGGGACAGCCTACACAGATACGCAGTATTTT | CAIRTGTAYTDTQYF
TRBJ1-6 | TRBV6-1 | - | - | TGTGCCAGCAGTGAGGCTCGGGGACCCCTCCACTTT | CASSEARGPLHF
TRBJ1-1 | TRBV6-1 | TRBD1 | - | TGTGCCAGCAGTGAAGGTCCCAGGGGGGACACTGAAGCTTTCTTT | CASSEGPRGDTEAFF
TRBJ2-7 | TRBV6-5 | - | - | TGTGCCAGCAGTCGGAGGGATCACCTCTACGAGCAGTACTTC | CASSRRDHLYEQYF
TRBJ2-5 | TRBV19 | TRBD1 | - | TGTGCCAGTAGACCAGGACAGGGTCCAGAGACCCAGTACTTC | CASRPGQGPETQYF
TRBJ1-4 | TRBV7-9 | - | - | TGTGCCAGCAGCTCCCAGACAGTGGTGGAGGAAAAACTGTTTTTT | CASSSQTVVEEKLFF
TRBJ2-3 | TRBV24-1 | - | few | TGTGCCACCAGTGATTTGGTAGATACGCAGTATTTT | CATSDLVDTQYF
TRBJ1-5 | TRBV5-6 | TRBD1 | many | TGTGCCAGCAGTTCCGGGACAGGCAATCAGCCCCAGCATTTT | CASSSGTGNQPQHF
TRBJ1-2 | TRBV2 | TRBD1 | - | TGTGCCAGCAGTGAACTTCGGACAGGAATCTATGGCTACACCTTC | CASSELRTGIYGYTF
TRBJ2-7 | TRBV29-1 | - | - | TGCAGCGTTGATTTTCGGCCAGGAAGCTACGAGCAGTACTTC | CSVDFRPGSYEQYF
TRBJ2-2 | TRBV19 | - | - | TGTGCCAGTAGTATCTATTTGCAGCTTAACACCGGGGAGCTGCTTTTT | CASSIYLQLNTGELLF
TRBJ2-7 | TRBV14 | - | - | TGTGCCAGCAGCCAAGAGGTCATAATCTATGAGCAGTACTTC | CASSQEVIIYEQYF
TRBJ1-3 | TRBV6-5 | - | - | TGTGCCAGCAGTTACTCTTCACAGGAACTCTCTGGAAACACCATATATTTT | CASSYSSQELSGNTIYF
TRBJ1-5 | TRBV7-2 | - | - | TGTGCCAGCAGCCCCCAATTCGGCCAGCCCCAGCATTTT | CASSPQFGQPQHF
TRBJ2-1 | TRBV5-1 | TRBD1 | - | TGCGCCAGCGGCGGACAGGGGGGTAATGAGCAGTTCTTC | CASGGQGGNEQFF
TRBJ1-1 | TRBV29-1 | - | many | TGCAGCGTTGTTTGGCAGACGAACACTGAAGCTTTCTTT | CSVVWQTNTEAFF
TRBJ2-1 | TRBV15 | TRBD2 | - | TGTGCCACCAGGAAACTAGCGGGAGACGATGAGCAGTTCTTC | CATRKLAGDDEQFF
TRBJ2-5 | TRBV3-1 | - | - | TGTGCCAGCAGCCAATTGGGGATGCAAGAGACCCAGTACTTC | CASSQLGMQETQYF
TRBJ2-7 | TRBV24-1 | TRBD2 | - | TGTGCCACCAGTGATCCGGGGGGCTACGAGCAGTACTTC | CATSDPGGYEQYF